The rows below give T cell receptor beta chains drawn from one sample of a study of cytotoxic CD8 clonotypes in ibrutinib-treated CLL. The repertoire was sequenced with immunoSEQ multiplex PCR; TCRdb's copy has only in-frame clones and lacks some. Among some 140,000 clones, around 90% were seen once, and the ten largest hold about 10%. The source material was PBMCs, sampled after 12 months of ibrutinib treatment. The receptors here all came from a human donor with chronic lymphocytic leukemia. Each CDR3 is given with its conserved first and last residue. The D gene is left open where the match is weak. The size of a clone is reported for some rows only, either as once, few or many, or as a class for expanded clones.

J gene | D gene | clone size | V gene | CDR3 DNA | CDR3 protein
TRBJ2-7 | - | - | TRBV7-2 | TGTGCCAGCAGCTTAGAATCTTGGGGCGCGAAGAACTACGAGCAGTACTTC | CASSLESWGAKNYEQYF
TRBJ2-1 | TRBD1 | few | TRBV7-3 | TGTGCCAGCAGCTTAAATGGACCGGGACAGGGGAACAATGAGCAGTTCTTC | CASSLNGPGQGNNEQFF
TRBJ1-4 | - | - | TRBV2 | TGTGCCAGCAGACCGACAGCCCAGGGGGAAAAACTGTTTTTT | CASRPTAQGEKLFF
TRBJ2-1 | - | - | TRBV28 | TGTGCCAGCAGCCGAGGGGCAGGGAACAATGAGCAGTTCTTC | CASSRGAGNNEQFF
TRBJ1-3 | - | - | TRBV6-5 | TGTGCCAGCAGTTACGGTATAGGGGCAATTTACGACACCATATATTTT | CASSYGIGAIYDTIYF
TRBJ1-4 | - | - | TRBV18 | TGTGCCAGCTCACCAGGGAGACAGGAAAAACTGTTTTTT | CASSPGRQEKLFF
TRBJ1-1 | - | - | TRBV20-1 | TGCAGTGTAAAGGCAGTCCCTGAAGCTTTCTTT | CSVKAVPEAFF
TRBJ1-5 | - | - | TRBV19 | TGTGCCAGTAGTACATCGGTCGCGGGCAATCAGCCCCAGCATTTT | CASSTSVAGNQPQHF
TRBJ1-1 | - | - | TRBV7-7 | TGTGCTAGCAGCCCGTCAAAGGACACTGAAGCTTTCTTT | CASSPSKDTEAFF
TRBJ2-3 | - | once | TRBV6-5 | TGTGCCAGCACGCGTGGGGTCACAGATACGCAGTATTTT | CASTRGVTDTQYF
TRBJ2-5 | TRBD2 | - | TRBV7-7 | TGTGCTAGCAGCTCGGATCCTAGCGGGCAAGAGACCCAGTACTTC | CASSSDPSGQETQYF
TRBJ2-7 | TRBD1 | - | TRBV6-5 | TGTGCCAGCAGTTACCAAACGACAGGGAACGAGCAGTACTTC | CASSYQTTGNEQYF
TRBJ1-1 | - | - | TRBV7-9 | TGTGCCAGCAGCTTAAACACAGGGAACGAAGCTTTCTTT | CASSLNTGNEAFF
TRBJ2-3 | TRBD2 | - | TRBV11-1 | TGTGCCAGCAGCCTACTAGCGGGAGGGCCCCCAGATACGCAGTATTTT | CASSLLAGGPPDTQYF
TRBJ1-4 | TRBD1 | once | TRBV28 | TGTGCCAGCAGTGGGAACAGGGGGCGATCAACTAATGAAAAACTGTTTTTT | CASSGNRGRSTNEKLFF
TRBJ2-1 | - | - | TRBV6-4 | TGTGCCAGCAGTGGTATTTCGAATGAGCAGTTCTTC | CASSGISNEQFF
TRBJ2-7 | TRBD2 | few | TRBV7-8 | TGTGCCAGCAGCGCAAGTTCACTAGCGGGAGCGTCTTACGAGCAGTACTTC | CASSASSLAGASYEQYF
TRBJ2-6 | - | - | TRBV7-8 | TGTGCCAGCGTACTTGTGGGGGGGGCCTCTGGGGCCAACGTCCTGACTTTC | CASVLVGGASGANVLTF
TRBJ1-1 | - | - | TRBV2 | TGTGCCAGCAGTGAGGTGGTGTCTGAAGCTTTCTTT | CASSEVVSEAFF
TRBJ1-5 | - | - | TRBV28 | TGTGCCAGCAGTTTCTCTCACAGGACGGGCGATATGTTT | CASSFSHRTGDMF
TRBJ2-1 | TRBD2 | - | TRBV7-2 | TGTGCCAGCAGCCCGTTGACTAGCCCAAACAATGAGCAGTTCTTC | CASSPLTSPNNEQFF
TRBJ2-5 | - | - | TRBV2 | TGTGCCAGCAGTGAGGCGGGGACAGAGACCCAGTACTTC | CASSEAGTETQYF
TRBJ2-2 | TRBD1 | - | TRBV4-2 | TGTGCCAGCAGCCAGCCCCCGGGACAGGGGGCCCCTGGTCTCCACACCGGGGAGCTGTTTTTT | CASSQPPGQGAPGLHTGELFF
TRBJ2-7 | - | - | TRBV28 | TGTGCCAGCAGTACCGGGACCTACGAGCAGTACTTC | CASSTGTYEQYF
TRBJ2-4 | TRBD2 | - | TRBV7-9 | TGTGCCAGCAGCTTTCCTAGCGGGAGTCAAGCCAAAAACATTCAGTACTTC | CASSFPSGSQAKNIQYF
TRBJ2-6 | - | - | TRBV28 | TGTGCCAGCAGTTTAACGGTCGCGGAGATCTCTGGGGCCAACGTCCTGACTTTC | CASSLTVAEISGANVLTF
TRBJ2-5 | TRBD2 | - | TRBV2 | TGTGCCAGCTTGGGACTAGCGGTACAAGAGACCCAGTACTTC | CASLGLAVQETQYF
TRBJ2-5 | TRBD1 | - | TRBV5-8 | TGTGCCAGCAACGCGGGACAGGGCGAGACCCAGTACTTC | CASNAGQGETQYF
TRBJ1-5 | - | - | TRBV27 | TGTGCCAGCAGTTTGCATCGGGGGCGCGGGAATCAGCCCCAGCATTTT | CASSLHRGRGNQPQHF
TRBJ2-5 | - | - | TRBV2 | TGTGCCAGCGGAGGGAGGGAGACCCAGTACTTC | CASGGRETQYF
TRBJ1-2 | TRBD1 | once | TRBV19 | TGTGCCAGTAGTCCCAGGACAGGGGGATTAAGTTTCTATGGCTACACCTTC | CASSPRTGGLSFYGYTF
TRBJ2-7 | - | - | TRBV9 | TGTGCCAGCAGCGTAGATGGAGGAGAGCAGTACTTC | CASSVDGGEQYF
TRBJ2-6 | TRBD1 | - | TRBV6-4 | TGTGCCAGCGGACAGGGTTCCGGGGCCAACGTCCTGACTTTC | CASGQGSGANVLTF
TRBJ2-3 | TRBD2 | - | TRBV7-2 | TGTGCCAGCAGCGTGGGACTAGAGACAGATACGCAGTATTTT | CASSVGLETDTQYF
TRBJ2-1 | - | once | TRBV9 | TGTGCCAGTAGTCGAGGTAGGAGCTCCTACAATGAGCAGTTCTTC | CASSRGRSSYNEQFF
TRBJ2-1 | - | once | TRBV9 | TGTGCCAGCAGCGTACATCAAGACGGGTACAATGAGCAGTTCTTC | CASSVHQDGYNEQFF
TRBJ1-5 | - | - | TRBV19 | TGTGCCAGTAGTATAGATGCGGGGAATCAGCCCCAGCATTTT | CASSIDAGNQPQHF
TRBJ2-1 | TRBD1 | - | TRBV7-9 | TGTGCCAGCAGGTTCGACAGGGACAATGAGCAGTTCTTC | CASRFDRDNEQFF
TRBJ2-7 | TRBD2 | - | TRBV7-2 | TGTGCCAGCAGCTTTAGCACTAGCGGGAGGACCGAGCAGTACTTC | CASSFSTSGRTEQYF
TRBJ2-7 | - | - | TRBV7-2 | TGTGCCAGCAGCTCCGGACAGCAGTACGAGCAGTACTTC | CASSSGQQYEQYF
TRBJ1-4 | - | - | TRBV15 | TGTGCCACCAGCAGGAGGGATAAAACAACTAATGAAAAACTGTTTTTT | CATSRRDKTTNEKLFF
TRBJ2-5 | - | - | TRBV7-6 | TGTGCCAGCAGCTTAGGAAAGAGTAGGGAGACCCAGTACTTC | CASSLGKSRETQYF
TRBJ2-1 | TRBD1 | - | TRBV11-3 | TGTGCCAGCAGCAACGGACAGGGGGCTGGTGAGCAGTTCTTC | CASSNGQGAGEQFF
TRBJ2-3 | TRBD1 | - | TRBV30 | TGTGCCTGGAGTATCGGACAGGGTACAGATACGCAGTATTTT | CAWSIGQGTDTQYF
TRBJ2-1 | - | - | TRBV7-6 | TGTGCCAGCAGTAACCCGGGAGAGCAGTTCTTC | CASSNPGEQFF
TRBJ2-5 | - | - | TRBV7-9 | TGTGCCAGCGCGCCCTCTAGCCCGGGCGGGACCCAGTACTTC | CASAPSSPGGTQYF
TRBJ1-4 | - | - | TRBV18 | TGTGCCAGCTCACGCCGGGACCTCTGGGGGGTGGATGAAAAACTGTTTTTT | CASSRRDLWGVDEKLFF
TRBJ2-7 | - | - | TRBV10-2 | TGCGCCAGCAGTGATACTAGGGACACCTCCTACGAGCAGTACTTC | CASSDTRDTSYEQYF
TRBJ2-3 | TRBD2 | - | TRBV4-2 | TGTGCCAGCAGCCAAGAGGCTTGGGAGGGCGCAGATACGCAGTATTTT | CASSQEAWEGADTQYF